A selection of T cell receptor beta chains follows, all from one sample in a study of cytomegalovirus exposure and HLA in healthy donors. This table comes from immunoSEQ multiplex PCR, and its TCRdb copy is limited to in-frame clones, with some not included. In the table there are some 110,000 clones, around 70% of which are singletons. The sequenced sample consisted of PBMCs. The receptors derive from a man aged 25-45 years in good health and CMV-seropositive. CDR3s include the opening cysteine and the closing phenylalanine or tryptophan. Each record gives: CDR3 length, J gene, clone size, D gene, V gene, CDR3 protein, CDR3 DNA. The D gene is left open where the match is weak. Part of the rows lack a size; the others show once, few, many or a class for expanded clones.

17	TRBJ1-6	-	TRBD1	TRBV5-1	CASSTGQDSSYNSPLHF	TGCGCCAGCAGCACTGGACAGGACAGCTCCTATAATTCACCCCTCCACTTT
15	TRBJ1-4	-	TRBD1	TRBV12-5	CASGLGQGKNEKLFF	TGTGCTAGTGGTTTGGGACAGGGGAAAAATGAAAAACTGTTTTTT
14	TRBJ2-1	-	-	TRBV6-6	CASSYSLGVDEQFF	TGTGCCAGCAGTTACTCTTTAGGGGTGGATGAGCAGTTCTTC
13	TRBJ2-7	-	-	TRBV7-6	CASSLGQLYEQYF	TGTGCCAGCAGCTTAGGACAGCTCTACGAGCAGTACTTC
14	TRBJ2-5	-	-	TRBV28	CASSPHRSRETQYF	TGTGCCAGCAGCCCCCACCGGTCCCGGGAGACCCAGTACTTC
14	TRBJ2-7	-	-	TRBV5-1	CASRSLTRVYEQYF	TGCGCCAGCAGGTCCCTGACTAGAGTCTACGAGCAGTACTTC
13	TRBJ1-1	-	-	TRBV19	CASSISRGTEAFF	TGTGCCAGTAGTATCAGTCGGGGGACTGAAGCTTTCTTT
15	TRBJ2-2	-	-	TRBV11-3	CASSLAGLNTGELFF	TGTGCCAGCAGCTTAGCGGGATTGAACACCGGGGAGCTGTTTTTT
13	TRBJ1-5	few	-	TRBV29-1	CSVVTGSNQPQHF	TGCAGCGTGGTTACAGGGAGCAATCAGCCCCAGCATTTT
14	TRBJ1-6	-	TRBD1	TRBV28	CASSWYRGQSPLHF	TGTGCCAGCAGTTGGTACAGGGGGCAATCACCCCTCCACTTT
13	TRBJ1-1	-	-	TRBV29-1	CSLSGTMNTEAFF	TGCAGTCTATCCGGGACAATGAACACTGAAGCTTTCTTT
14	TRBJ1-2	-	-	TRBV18	CASSPPGRAYGYTF	TGTGCCAGCTCACCACCGGGCAGAGCTTATGGCTACACCTTC
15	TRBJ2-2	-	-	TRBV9	CASSVRLEYTGELFF	TGTGCCAGCAGCGTGAGGCTAGAATACACCGGGGAGCTGTTTTTT
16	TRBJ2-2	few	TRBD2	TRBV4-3	CASSQDSAGVTGELFF	TGCGCCAGCAGCCAAGATTCAGCGGGAGTAACCGGGGAGCTGTTTTTT
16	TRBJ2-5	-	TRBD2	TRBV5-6	CASSLRGILAGAAQYF	TGTGCCAGCAGCTTGAGGGGCATATTAGCGGGGGCGGCCCAGTACTTC
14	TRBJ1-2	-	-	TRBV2	CASSEEQGFYGYTF	TGTGCCAGCAGTGAGGAACAGGGTTTTTATGGCTACACCTTC
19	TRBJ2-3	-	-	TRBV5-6	CASSSLSIVNGNQADTQYF	TGTGCCAGCAGCTCACTTAGTATTGTTAACGGGAATCAAGCAGATACGCAGTATTTT
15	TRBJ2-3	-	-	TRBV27	CASSLRRVSTDTQYF	TGTGCCAGCAGTTTAAGGCGGGTATCTACAGATACGCAGTATTTT
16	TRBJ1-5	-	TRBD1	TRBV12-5	CASAPRTGNSNQPQHF	TGTGCTAGTGCCCCCCGGACAGGGAATAGCAATCAGCCCCAGCATTTT
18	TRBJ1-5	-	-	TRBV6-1	CASSGEPFGGTRHQPQHF	TGTGCCAGCAGTGGTGAGCCGTTCGGGGGGACTCGACATCAGCCCCAGCATTTT
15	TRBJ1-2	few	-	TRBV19	CASSPTATLSYGYTF	TGTGCCAGTTCCCCCACAGCCACCTTATCCTATGGCTACACCTTC
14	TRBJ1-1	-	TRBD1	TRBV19	CASSTGTGNTEAFF	TGTGCCAGTAGTACAGGGACAGGGAATACTGAAGCTTTCTTT